Each of the 15 T cell receptor beta chains below was sequenced from the same sample in a study of blood T cells in healthy people across ages. Through a sample-barcoded 5' primer and a J-beta primer mix, a second PCR was run for roughly 6 to 12 cycles. One entry per CDR3 protein, called by TCRdb with MiXCR from the 5' RACE reads. The repertoire holds about 640,000 distinct CDR3 sequences, with roughly 50% as singletons. The sequencing input was blood. These receptors came from a man aged 55 to 70 in good health.

The rearrangement links TRBV3-1 to TRBJ1-6, with unresolved D. Germline V gives CDR1 LGHDT, CDR2 YNNKEL (reference sequence). CDR3 length: 13 amino acids. Trimming shortened V by 4 bases and J by 8 bases, and 9 bases separated the two germline ends. CDR3 nucleotide sequence: TGTGCCAGCAGCCGGGGTGGTGATTCACCCCTCCACTTT. Amino acids: CASSRGGDSPLHF.

The chain joins TRBV3-1 to TRBJ2-1; possible D gene TRBD1, 5 bases. With 3 bases removed from V and 8 bases from J, the gap between germline ends came to 17 bases. CDR1 is LGHDT and CDR2 is YNNKEL in the germline V gene (reference sequence). This CDR3 comprises 15 residues. CDR3 sequence: CASSHNPQGTHEQFF. DNA of the CDR3: TGTGCCAGCAGCCACAATCCTCAGGGAACGCATGAGCAGTTCTTC.

The chain recombines TRBV5-6 with TRBJ2-4, with D possibly TRBD2 on 6 matching bases. The assigned J gene may be wrong: the sequence end matches TRBJ2-7 better. CDR3 length: 12 residues. Germline loops: CDR1 SGHDT, CDR2 YYEEEE. The DNA of the CDR3 is TGTGCCAGCGCCATGGGGGGCTACGAGCAGTACTTC. Translation gives CASAMGGYEQYF.

CDR3 region: CSAPPLGLAGESGDNEQFF. CDR3 DNA: TGCAGTGCTCCCCCCCTCGGGCTAGCGGGGGAATCGGGAGACAATGAGCAGTTCTTC. The chain is built from TRBV20-1 and TRBJ2-1, with 10 nucleotides matching TRBD2. From germline, CDR1 is DFQATT and CDR2 SNEGSKA (reference sequence). The V gene end was trimmed by 5 bases and the J gene end by 5 bases; junction bases not matched to a gene: 21. The CDR3 runs to 19 residues.

CDR3 DNA: TGCAGTGCCCACGGACAGGGGGCGCGCCCCTACGAGCAGTACTTC. It translates to CSAHGQGARPYEQYF. The chain joins TRBV20-1 to TRBJ2-7, with 11 bases aligning to TRBD1. Per the germline V gene, CDR1 is DFQATT and CDR2 is SNEGSKA (reference sequence). The V and J ends lost 6 bases and 2 bases, in that order; junction bases with no gene match: 9. CDR3 length: 15 amino acids.

This clonotype has only a few counts. The genes are TRBV29-1 and TRBJ2-1; D might be TRBD1 or TRBD2, each matching 5 bases. The length of the CDR3 is 17 residues. The germline V and J ends were trimmed by 6 bases and 1 base, with 22 bases remaining between them. Germline CDR1 and CDR2: SQVTM and ANQGSEA. CDR3 region: CSVTGTQASVSYNEQFF. DNA of the CDR3: TGCAGCGTGACCGGGACCCAAGCCTCTGTTTCCTACAATGAGCAGTTCTTC.

The V gene is TRBV9, the J gene TRBJ2-5; 12 bases fit TRBD2. V dropped 4 bases and J dropped 4; count of bases not matched to a gene: 11. Germline lookup yields CDR1 SGDLS and CDR2 YYNGEE. CDR3 length: 17 residues. CDR3 nucleotide sequence: TGTGCCAGCAGCCCCCAGACTAGCGGGGGCGACGTAGAGACCCAGTACTTC. Its translation is CASSPQTSGGDVETQYF.

This clonotype has a single count. One end of the junction fails to match germline, which may point to a read error. This rearrangement joins TRBV7-2 to TRBJ2-5, with unresolved D. The DNA end favors TRBJ2-7, so the J call may be wrong. Germline V gene sequence: CDR1 SGHTA, CDR2 FQGNSA. The CDR3 length is 12 residues. CDR3 coding DNA: TGTGTCAGCAGCTTTGGGCGTTACGAGCAGTACTTC. This translates into CVSSFGRYEQYF.

This clonotype was observed a handful of times. The chain employs TRBV5-1 and TRBJ2-3, with 8 bases fitting TRBD1. The V segment lost 4 bases and the J segment 1 base; nucleotides outside the gene matches: 5. Per the germline V gene, CDR1 is SGHRS and CDR2 is YFSETQ. CDR3 size: 15 residues. The CDR3 loop is CASSRTGHRTDTQYF. The CDR3 bases are TGCGCCAGCAGCCGGACAGGGCACCGCACAGATACGCAGTATTTT.

The chain carries TRBV11-2 and TRBJ2-5; D is ambiguous. CDR3 length equals 13 residues. Germline V CDR1 and CDR2: SGHAT, FQNNGV. The V gene lost 7 bases and the J gene lost 11 bases, with 20 bases spanning the gap. The DNA of the CDR3 is TGTGCCAGCACCCTGGAAGGCCCAAGGAAGCAGTACTTC. Translating gives CASTLEGPRKQYF.

The chain carries TRBV2 and TRBJ2-5; 9 positions agree with TRBD2. The V gene's germline CDR1 is SNHLY and CDR2 FYNNEI. CDR3 size: 14 residues. The V gene end was trimmed by 5 bases and the J gene end by 6 bases; junction bases not matched to a gene: 7. CDR3 protein: CASSPGTSRKTQYF. The CDR3 DNA reads as TGTGCCAGCAGTCCCGGGACTAGCCGGAAGACCCAGTACTTC.

This clonotype turned up a few times. The J gene is TRBJ2-7, the V gene TRBV10-3, with D tentatively TRBD2 (5 bases). Germline loops: CDR1 ENHRY, CDR2 SYGVKD. CDR3 length: 13 amino acids. The V end was cut by 6 bases, the J end by 7 bases, with 16 bases between. The CDR3 loop reads CAIRKGASGEQYF. The CDR3 DNA is TGTGCCATCAGGAAGGGAGCCTCTGGGGAGCAGTACTTC.

The V gene is TRBV10-2, the J gene TRBJ2-7; D unresolved. The CDR3 contains 12 residues. Germline CDR1 and CDR2: WSHSY and SAAADI. Trimming stripped 2 bases from V and 5 bases from J, with 7 bases between. This chain's CDR3 is CASSETGDEQYF. Here the CDR3 DNA reads TGCGCCAGCAGTGAGACTGGGGACGAGCAGTACTTC.

In this sample, this clonotype turned up a few times. The chain recombines TRBV4-2 with TRBJ2-7; 9 nucleotides align to TRBD1. Trimming took 1 base from V and 4 from J; bases not matched to a gene: 8. CDR1 LGHNA and CDR2 YNFKEQ come from the germline V gene. The CDR3 has 16 residues. CDR3 DNA: TGTGCCAGCAGCCAAGGGGTGGTGGGACAGGGATACGAGCAGTACTTC. Encoded protein: CASSQGVVGQGYEQYF.

CDR3 loop: CASSLGGDGNQPQHF. The CDR3 bases are TGCGCCAGCAGCTTGGGGGGGGATGGCAATCAGCCCCAGCATTTT. The chain employs TRBV5-1 and TRBJ1-5; tentatively, D is TRBD1 (5 bases). Germline-derived CDR1 and CDR2 are SGHRS and YFSETQ. Trimming shortened V by 0 bases and J by 2 bases, and 9 bases separated the two germline ends. This CDR3 contains 15 residues.